Reported below is one TCR beta chain. Germline CDR1 reads SGHTA; CDR2 reads FQGNSA. V was clipped by 10 bases and J by 2 bases; unmatched bases: 12. The CDR3 has 15 residues. The data derive from a study of blood T cell repertoires in COVID-19. Study-level background: T cells, B-cell-depleted T cells, or PBMCs provided the cDNA or gDNA that served as material.

Clones were read by immunoSEQ multiplex PCR, and TCRdb kept only the in-frame ones, dropping some. The sample lists under 350,000 clones; about 85% were seen once. The sample comprised peripheral blood. V and J are TRBV7-2 and TRBJ2-7, with 9 bases that match TRBD1. The receptor was isolated from a human donor in a cohort sampled during active COVID-19. The CDR3, as DNA: TGTGCCAATCCCCGGTGGGACAGGGCGACCTACGAGCAGTACTTC. Encoded protein: CANPRWDRATYEQYF.